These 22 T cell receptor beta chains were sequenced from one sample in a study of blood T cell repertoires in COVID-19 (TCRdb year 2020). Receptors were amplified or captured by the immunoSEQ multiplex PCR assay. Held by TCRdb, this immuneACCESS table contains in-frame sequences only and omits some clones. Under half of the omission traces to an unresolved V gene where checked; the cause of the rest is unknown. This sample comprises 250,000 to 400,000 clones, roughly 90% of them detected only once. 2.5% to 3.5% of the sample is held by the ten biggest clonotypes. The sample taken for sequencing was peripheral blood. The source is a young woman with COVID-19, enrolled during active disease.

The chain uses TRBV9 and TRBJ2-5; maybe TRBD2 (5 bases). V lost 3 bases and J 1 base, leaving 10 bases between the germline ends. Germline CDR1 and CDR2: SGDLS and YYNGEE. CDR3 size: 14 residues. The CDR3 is CASSAPGFQETQYF. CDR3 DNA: TGTGCCAGCAGCGCCCCGGGGTTCCAAGAGACCCAGTACTTC.

This chain's CDR3 is CASSPRRGPYNEQFF. The CDR3 DNA reads TGTGCCAGCAGCCCCCGGAGGGGTCCCTACAATGAGCAGTTCTTC. V gene TRBV11-2 combines with J gene TRBJ2-1; D is possibly TRBD2 (6 bases). This CDR3 contains 15 residues. Trimming shortened V by 5 bases and J by 2 bases, and 13 bases separated the two germline ends. Per the germline V gene, CDR1 is SGHAT and CDR2 is FQNNGV.

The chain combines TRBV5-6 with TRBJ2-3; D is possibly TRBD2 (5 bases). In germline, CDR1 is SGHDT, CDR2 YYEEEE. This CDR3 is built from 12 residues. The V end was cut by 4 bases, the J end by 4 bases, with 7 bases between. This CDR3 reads CASSGSADTQYF. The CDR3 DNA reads TGTGCCAGCAGCGGGAGTGCAGATACGCAGTATTTT.

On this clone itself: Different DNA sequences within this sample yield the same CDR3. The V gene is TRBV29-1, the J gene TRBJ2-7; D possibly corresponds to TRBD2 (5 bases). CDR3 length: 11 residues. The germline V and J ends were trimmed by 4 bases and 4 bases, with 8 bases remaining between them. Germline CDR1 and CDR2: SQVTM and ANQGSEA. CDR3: CSVGSAYEQYF. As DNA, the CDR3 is TGCAGCGTTGGTAGCGCATACGAGCAGTACTTC.

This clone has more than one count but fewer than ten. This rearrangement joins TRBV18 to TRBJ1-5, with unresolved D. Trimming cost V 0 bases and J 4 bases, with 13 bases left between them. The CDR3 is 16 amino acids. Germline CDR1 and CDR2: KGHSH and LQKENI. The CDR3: CASSPPTGSGNQPQHF. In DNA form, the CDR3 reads TGTGCCAGCTCACCACCGACCGGCAGCGGTAATCAGCCCCAGCATTTT.

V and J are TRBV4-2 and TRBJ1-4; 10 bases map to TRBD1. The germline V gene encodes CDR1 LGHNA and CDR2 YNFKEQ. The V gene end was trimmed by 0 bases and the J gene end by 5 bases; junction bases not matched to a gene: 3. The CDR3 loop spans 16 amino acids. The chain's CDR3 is CASSQDRTGGNEKLFF. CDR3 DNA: TGTGCCAGCAGCCAAGACAGGACAGGGGGGAATGAAAAACTGTTTTTT.

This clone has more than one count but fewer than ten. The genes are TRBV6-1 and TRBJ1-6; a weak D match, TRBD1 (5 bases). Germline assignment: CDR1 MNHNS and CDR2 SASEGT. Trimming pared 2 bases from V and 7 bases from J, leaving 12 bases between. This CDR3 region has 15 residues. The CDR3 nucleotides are TGTGCCAGCAGTGAAACCCAGGGCTCCAATTCACCCCTCCACTTT. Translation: CASSETQGSNSPLHF.

CDR3 coding DNA: TGTGCCAGCAGCTTTGTCGCCTACGAGCAGTACTTC. Residues: CASSFVAYEQYF. The chain couples TRBV7-9 to TRBJ2-7; D is ambiguous. The V and J ends lost 3 bases and 2 bases respectively, with 5 bases between them. The germline CDR1 and CDR2 sequences are SEHNR and FQNEAQ (reference sequence). CDR3 size: 12 residues.

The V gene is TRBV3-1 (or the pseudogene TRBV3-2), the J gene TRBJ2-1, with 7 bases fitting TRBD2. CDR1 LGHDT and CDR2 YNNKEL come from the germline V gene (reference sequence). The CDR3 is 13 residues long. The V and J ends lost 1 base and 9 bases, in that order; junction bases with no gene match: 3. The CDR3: CASSQVAGVEQFF. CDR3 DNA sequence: TGTGCCAGCAGCCAAGTCGCGGGAGTTGAGCAGTTCTTC.

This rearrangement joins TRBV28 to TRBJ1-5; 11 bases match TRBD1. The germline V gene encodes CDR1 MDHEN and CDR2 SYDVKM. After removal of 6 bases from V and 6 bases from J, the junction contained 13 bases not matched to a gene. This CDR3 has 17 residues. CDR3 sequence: CASRYPGQGASSQPQHF. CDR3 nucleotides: TGTGCCAGCAGGTACCCTGGACAGGGGGCGTCTAGTCAGCCCCAGCATTTT. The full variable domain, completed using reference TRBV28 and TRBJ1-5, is DVKVTQSSRYLVKRTGEKVFLECVQDMDHENMFWYRQDPGLGLRLIYFSYDVKMKEKGDIPEGYSVSREKKERFSLILESASTNQTSMYLCASRYPGQGASSQPQHFGDGTRLSIL.

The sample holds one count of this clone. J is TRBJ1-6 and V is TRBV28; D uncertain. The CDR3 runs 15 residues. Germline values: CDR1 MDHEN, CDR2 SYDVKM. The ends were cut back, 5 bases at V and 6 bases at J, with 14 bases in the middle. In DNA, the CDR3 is TGTGCCAGCAGTCAAGATTTATGCGGTAATTCACCCCTCCACTTT. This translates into CASSQDLCGNSPLHF. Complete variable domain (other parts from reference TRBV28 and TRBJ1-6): DVKVTQSSRYLVKRTGEKVFLECVQDMDHENMFWYRQDPGLGLRLIYFSYDVKMKEKGDIPEGYSVSREKKERFSLILESASTNQTSMYLCASSQDLCGNSPLHFGNGTRLTVT.

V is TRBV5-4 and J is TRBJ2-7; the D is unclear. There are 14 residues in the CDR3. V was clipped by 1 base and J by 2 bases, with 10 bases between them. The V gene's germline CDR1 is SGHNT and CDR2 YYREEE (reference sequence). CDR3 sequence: CASSLISAPYEQYF. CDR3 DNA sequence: TGTGCCAGCAGCTTGATCAGCGCGCCCTACGAGCAGTACTTC.

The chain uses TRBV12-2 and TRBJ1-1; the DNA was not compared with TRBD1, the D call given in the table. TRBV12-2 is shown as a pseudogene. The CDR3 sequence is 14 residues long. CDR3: CASRAGQLNTEAFF. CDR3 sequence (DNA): TGTGCAAGTCGCGCCGGACAGTTGAACACTGAAGCTTTCTTT.

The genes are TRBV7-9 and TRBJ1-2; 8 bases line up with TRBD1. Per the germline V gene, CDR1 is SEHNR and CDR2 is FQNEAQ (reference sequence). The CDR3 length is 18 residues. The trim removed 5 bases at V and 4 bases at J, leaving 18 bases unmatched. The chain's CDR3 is CASSPTTGALQQVYGYTF. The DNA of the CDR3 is TGTGCCAGCAGCCCAACGACAGGGGCCCTACAGCAGGTCTATGGCTACACCTTC.

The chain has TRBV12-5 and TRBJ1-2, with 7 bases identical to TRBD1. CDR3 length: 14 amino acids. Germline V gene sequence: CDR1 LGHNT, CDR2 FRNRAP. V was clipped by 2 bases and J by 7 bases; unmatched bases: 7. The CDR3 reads CASGLPQGIGGYTF. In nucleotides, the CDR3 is TGTGCTAGTGGTTTGCCACAGGGGATCGGTGGCTACACCTTC.

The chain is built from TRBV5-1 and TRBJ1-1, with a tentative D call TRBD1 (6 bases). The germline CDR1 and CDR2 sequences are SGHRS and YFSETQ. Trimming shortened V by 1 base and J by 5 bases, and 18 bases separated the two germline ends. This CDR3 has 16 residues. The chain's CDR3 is CASSLMAGAGQTEAFF. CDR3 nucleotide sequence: TGCGCCAGCAGCTTGATGGCCGGGGCAGGACAGACTGAAGCTTTCTTT.

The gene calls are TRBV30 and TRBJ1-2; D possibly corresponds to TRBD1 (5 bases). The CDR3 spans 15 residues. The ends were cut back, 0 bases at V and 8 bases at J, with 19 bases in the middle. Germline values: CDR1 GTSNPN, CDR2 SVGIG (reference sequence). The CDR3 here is CAWSVQLRRGKGYTF. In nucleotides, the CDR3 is TGTGCCTGGAGTGTACAACTTCGGAGGGGAAAGGGCTACACCTTC. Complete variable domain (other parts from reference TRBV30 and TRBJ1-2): SQTIHQWPATLVQPVGSPLSLECTVEGTSNPNLYWYRQAAGRGLQLLFYSVGIGQISSEVPQNLSASRPQDRQFILSSKKLLLSDSGFYLCAWSVQLRRGKGYTFGSGTRLTVV.

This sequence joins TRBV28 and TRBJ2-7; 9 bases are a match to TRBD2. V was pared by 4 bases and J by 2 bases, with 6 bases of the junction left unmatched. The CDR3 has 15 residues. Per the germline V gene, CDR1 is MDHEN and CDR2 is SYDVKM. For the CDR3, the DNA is TGTGCCAGCAGTTGGGGGCGGGAGGGTACCTACGAGCAGTACTTC. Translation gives CASSWGREGTYEQYF.

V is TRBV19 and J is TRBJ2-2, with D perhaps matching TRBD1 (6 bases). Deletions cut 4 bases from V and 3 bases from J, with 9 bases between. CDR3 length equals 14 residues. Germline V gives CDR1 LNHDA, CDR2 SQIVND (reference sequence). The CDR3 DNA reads TGTGCCAGTAGTACTCACAGGGACACCGGGGAGCTGTTTTTT. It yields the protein CASSTHRDTGELFF.

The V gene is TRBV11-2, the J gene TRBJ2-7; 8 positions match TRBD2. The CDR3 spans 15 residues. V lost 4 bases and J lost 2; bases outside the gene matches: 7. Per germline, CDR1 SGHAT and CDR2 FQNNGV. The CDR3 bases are TGTGCCAGCAGCTCCTTAGCGGGACGCACCTACGAGCAGTACTTC. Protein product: CASSSLAGRTYEQYF.

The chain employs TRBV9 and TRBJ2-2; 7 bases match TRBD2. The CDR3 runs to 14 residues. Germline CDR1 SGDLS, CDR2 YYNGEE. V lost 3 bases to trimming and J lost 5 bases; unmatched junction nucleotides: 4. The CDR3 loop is CASSAGLVTGELFF. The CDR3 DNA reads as TGTGCCAGCAGCGCCGGACTAGTGACCGGGGAGCTGTTTTTT.

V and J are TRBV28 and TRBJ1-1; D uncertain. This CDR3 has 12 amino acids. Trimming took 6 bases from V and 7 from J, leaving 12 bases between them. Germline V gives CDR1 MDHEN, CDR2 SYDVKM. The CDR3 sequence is CASSPRTGEAFF. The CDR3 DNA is TGTGCCAGCAGCCCAAGAACCGGTGAAGCTTTCTTT. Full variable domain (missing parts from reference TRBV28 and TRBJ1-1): DVKVTQSSRYLVKRTGEKVFLECVQDMDHENMFWYRQDPGLGLRLIYFSYDVKMKEKGDIPEGYSVSREKKERFSLILESASTNQTSMYLCASSPRTGEAFFGQGTRLTVV.